This T cell receptor beta chain was captured by sequencing in a study of control samples from healthy donors and cancer patients. Profiled with immunoSEQ multiplex PCR; TCRdb holds only in-frame clones, not every one. This repertoire shows over 90,000 clones, about 89% found once; its top ten account for over 15%. Trimming cost V 1 base and J 5 bases, with 17 bases left between them. The CDR3 covers 16 residues. Germline CDR1 is SEHNR and CDR2 is FQNEAQ (reference sequence). The chain has TRBV7-9 and TRBJ1-1; D gene ambiguous. This sequence originates from a man between 60 and 75 years old with lung cancer. The sequenced sample was PBMCs. The CDR3 reads CASSLGGLGSRTEAFF. In DNA, the CDR3 is TGTGCCAGCAGCTTAGGAGGTTTGGGATCGAGGACTGAAGCTTTCTTT.